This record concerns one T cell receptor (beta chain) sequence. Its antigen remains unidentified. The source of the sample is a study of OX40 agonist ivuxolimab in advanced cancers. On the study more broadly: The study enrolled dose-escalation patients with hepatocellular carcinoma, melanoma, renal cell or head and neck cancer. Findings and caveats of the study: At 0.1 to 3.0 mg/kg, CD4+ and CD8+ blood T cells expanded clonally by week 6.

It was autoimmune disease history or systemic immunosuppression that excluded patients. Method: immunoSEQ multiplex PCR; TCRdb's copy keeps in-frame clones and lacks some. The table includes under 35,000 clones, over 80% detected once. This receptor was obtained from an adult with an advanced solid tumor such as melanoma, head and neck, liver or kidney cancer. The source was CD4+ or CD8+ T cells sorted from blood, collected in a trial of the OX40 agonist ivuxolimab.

The CDR3 bases are TGTGCCAGCAGTTACGACAGTCCAGGGGATCAGCCCCAGCATTTT. It is translated as CASSYDSPGDQPQHF. The J gene is TRBJ1-5, the V gene TRBV6-6, with D perhaps matching TRBD1 (6 bases). Germline values: CDR1 MNHNY, CDR2 SVGAGI (reference sequence). Trimming pared 2 bases from V and 5 bases from J, leaving 13 bases between. This CDR3 has 15 residues.